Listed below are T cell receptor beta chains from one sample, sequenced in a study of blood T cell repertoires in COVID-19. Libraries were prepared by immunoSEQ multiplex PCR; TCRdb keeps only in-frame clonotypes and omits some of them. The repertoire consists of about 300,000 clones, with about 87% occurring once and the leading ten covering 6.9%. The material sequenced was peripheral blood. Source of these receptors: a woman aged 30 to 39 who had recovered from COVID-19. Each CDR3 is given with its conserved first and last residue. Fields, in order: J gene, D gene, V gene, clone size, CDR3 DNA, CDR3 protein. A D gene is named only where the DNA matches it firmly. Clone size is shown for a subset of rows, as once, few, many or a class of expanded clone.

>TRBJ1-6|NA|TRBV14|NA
TGTGCCAGCAGCCAACTTTCGGGGGGGGATTCACCCCTCCACTTT
CASSQLSGGDSPLHF
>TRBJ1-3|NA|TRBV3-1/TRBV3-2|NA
TGTGCCAGCAGCCAAGGAGAGTACACCATATATTTT
CASSQGEYTIYF
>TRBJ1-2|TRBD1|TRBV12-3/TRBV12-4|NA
TGTGCCAGCAGTCCTAGGACAGGGGATGGCTACACCTTC
CASSPRTGDGYTF
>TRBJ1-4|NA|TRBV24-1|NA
TGTGCCACCCTTCGGGTGGGGGGGGAAAAACTGTTTTTT
CATLRVGGEKLFF
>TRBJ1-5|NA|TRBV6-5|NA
TGTGCCAGCAGTTCCGACACGGGAGGCAATCAGCCCCAGCATTTT
CASSSDTGGNQPQHF
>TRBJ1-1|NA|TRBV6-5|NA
TGTGCCAGCAGGCCTAGTCTGATGAACACTGAAGCTTTCTTT
CASRPSLMNTEAFF
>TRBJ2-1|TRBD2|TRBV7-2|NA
TGTGCCAGCAGCTTATGGACTAGCGGGGGGTCTAATGAGCAGTTCTTC
CASSLWTSGGSNEQFF
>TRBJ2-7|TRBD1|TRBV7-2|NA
TGTGCCAGCAGCTCACAGGGGGCCGGCGAGCAGTACTTC
CASSSQGAGEQYF
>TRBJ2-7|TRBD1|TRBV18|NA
TGTGCCAGCTCACCTCTGGGGACAGGGGCGTACGAGCAGTACTTC
CASSPLGTGAYEQYF
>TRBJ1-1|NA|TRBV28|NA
TGTGCCAGCAGTTTATCTCTCCCCAACACTGAAGCTTTCTTT
CASSLSLPNTEAFF
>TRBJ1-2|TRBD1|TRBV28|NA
TGTGCCAGCAGTTCGAGAAACCGGGACAGAGATAACTATGGCTACACCTTC
CASSSRNRDRDNYGYTF
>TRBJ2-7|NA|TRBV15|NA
TGTGCCACCAGCAGCCTCTCCAGGGCGGACTACTACGAGCAGTACTTC
CATSSLSRADYYEQYF
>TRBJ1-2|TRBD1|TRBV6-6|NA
TGTGCCAGTTGTAGGGGACAGAACTATGGCTACACCTTC
CASCRGQNYGYTF
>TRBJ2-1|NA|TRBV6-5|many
TGTGCCAGCAGACCTACAGGGATGTACAACAATGAGCAGTTCTTC
CASRPTGMYNNEQFF
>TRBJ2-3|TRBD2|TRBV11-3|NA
TGTGCCAGCAGCTTAGGTCTAGCGGGGGGCACAGATACGCAGTATTTT
CASSLGLAGGTDTQYF
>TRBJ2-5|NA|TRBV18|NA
TGTGCCAGCTCGGGGCAACAGGACATGGAGACCCAGTACTTC
CASSGQQDMETQYF
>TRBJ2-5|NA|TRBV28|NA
TGTGCCAGCAGTCCTGGGGCCCGACCCGGGGGTAAAGAGACCCAGTACTTC
CASSPGARPGGKETQYF
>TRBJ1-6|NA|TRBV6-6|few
TGTGCCAGCAGTTACTCATCCCCTAATAGTTCACCCCTCCACTTT
CASSYSSPNSSPLHF
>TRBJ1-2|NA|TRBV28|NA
TGTGCCAGCACCCCGGAGGGGCTTCTTGGCTACACCTTC
CASTPEGLLGYTF
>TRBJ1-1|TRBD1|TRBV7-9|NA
TGTGCCAGCAGCTCCCAGGGGGGAAACACTGAAGCTTTCTTT
CASSSQGGNTEAFF
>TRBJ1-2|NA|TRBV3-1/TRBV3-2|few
TGTGCCAGCAGCCAAGGCGGGGGCGCGAATGGCTACACCTTC
CASSQGGGANGYTF
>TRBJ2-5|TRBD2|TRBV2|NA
TGTGCCAGCAACCGGGGAGCGGGGGGTCAAACGGAGACCCAGTACTTC
CASNRGAGGQTETQYF
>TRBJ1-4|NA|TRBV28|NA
TGTGCCAGCAGTTTAGGGCCCTTTAATGAAAAACTGTTTTTT
CASSLGPFNEKLFF
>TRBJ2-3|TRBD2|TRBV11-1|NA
TGTGCCAGCAGCCGCCTAGCGGGGTATGGCACAGATACGCAGTATTTT
CASSRLAGYGTDTQYF
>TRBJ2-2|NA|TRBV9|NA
TGTGCCAGCAGCCCCCGGACAGCGAACACCGGGGAGCTGTTTTTT
CASSPRTANTGELFF
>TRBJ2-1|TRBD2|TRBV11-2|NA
TGTGCCAGCAGCTTAGGCCCAAAAATAGCGGGGGGTTACAATGAGCAGTTCTTC
CASSLGPKIAGGYNEQFF
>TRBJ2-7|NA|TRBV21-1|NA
TGTGCCAGCAGCAAAGTTGGGACAGGGTGTGGCGAGCAGTACTTC
CASSKVGTGCGEQYF
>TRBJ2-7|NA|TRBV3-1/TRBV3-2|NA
TGTGCCAGCAGCTTTCAGGGAAACGAGCAGTACTTC
CASSFQGNEQYF
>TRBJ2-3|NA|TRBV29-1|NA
TGCAGCGTTGAAGATCTGCTATCCAGGAGCACAGATACGCAGTATTTT
CSVEDLLSRSTDTQYF
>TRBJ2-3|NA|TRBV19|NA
TGTGCCAGTAGTATTGGGGGGACAGATACGCAGTATTTT
CASSIGGTDTQYF